This TCR beta chain was recovered during a study of tumor-infiltrating lymphocytes in primary liver carcinoma. Broader study findings: Whereas tumor region pairs overlapped more, tumor-adjacent and tumor-blood pairs overlapped less.

For each extraction, RNA and DNA were obtained together from approximately 20-30 mg of unsorted bulk tissue. Patients had primary liver carcinoma treated by surgical resection. Patients were chronically HBV-infected and treatment-naive. The sampling covered five separate regions of each tumor. From roughly 470 ng total RNA, TCR beta cDNA was generated with a primer in the constant region. Libraries for TCR beta were built through three nested multiplex PCR rounds, which together made up a slightly modified ARM-PCR procedure. The study ran its first two PCR rounds for roughly 10 cycles each, using TRBV1-TRBV30 forward primers and a C-beta reverse primer. In TCRdb, the multiplex PCR reads were re-called with MiXCR into one record per CDR3 protein. The table lists fewer than 200,000 distinct CDR3 sequences, around four fifths of them singletons. Per germline, CDR1 MNHNS and CDR2 SASEGT. This CDR3 comprises 15 residues. V lost 11 bases and J lost 4; bases outside the gene matches: 11.

Comments on this clonotype: The antigen is not known.

The rearrangement uses TRBV6-1 and TRBJ1-5; 10 positions match TRBD1. Sequenced: tumor tissue from primary liver carcinoma. The sequence came from a middle-aged man with primary liver carcinoma and hepatitis B virus infection. CDR3: CAGGTGQGQNQPQHF. Here the CDR3 DNA reads TGTGCCGGCGGTACGGGACAGGGGCAAAATCAGCCCCAGCATTTT.